This TCR beta chain was recorded in a study of cytomegalovirus exposure and HLA in healthy donors. Across the whole study: Samples from HLA-typed donors yielded around 79 million unique TCRs in an early data release.

Sampled while nominally healthy, donors likely had unrecorded immune exposures. As for this clone: What it binds is unknown.

This CDR3 contains 15 residues. V shed 4 bases and J 5 bases; nucleotides not matched to a gene: 7. CDR1 is MNHNS and CDR2 is SASEGT in the germline V gene. The study ran its PCR with 60 Vbeta and 13 Jbeta primers. How the authors handled the data: About 88 million unique TCR beta chains, roughly 11 million of them shared, were counted by a later analysis. The data were produced by immunoSEQ multiplex PCR, yet TCRdb's version contains in-frame clones alone and is incomplete. That table is the source of V, J and clone size, and D and trimming were worked out from the DNA. Of more than 110,000 clones listed, around 80% are singletons. Study observations and caveats: Accounts indicate the classifier identified cytomegalovirus status with strong specificity and sensitivity.

The sequenced material came from PBMCs. The sequence derives from a female donor in good health and CMV-seronegative. The J gene is TRBJ1-1, the V gene TRBV6-1; 10 bases are shared with TRBD1. The CDR3: CASSATGTGATEAFF. The CDR3 DNA is TGTGCCAGCAGTGCTACGGGGACAGGGGCGACTGAAGCTTTCTTT.